Listed below are T cell receptor beta chains from one sample, sequenced in a study of read filtering for tumor transcriptome and immune sequencing. TCRdb reanalysed the reads using MiXCR and keeps one entry per CDR3 protein. The sample yields 62,000 or so distinct CDR3 sequences, more than 20% seen once. The source material was a population of CD138-negative cells sorted from bone marrow. The receptors come from a donor at least 40 years old with multiple myeloma. The CDR3 runs from the conserved cysteine through the conserved F or W. D genes are given only for firm matches. Not every row has a clone size; where given, it reads once, few, many or a size class.

D: .
J: TRBJ2-7
size: many
V: TRBV11-3
DNA: TGTGCCAGCAGCTTAGTTTTAGGCCAGCAGTACTTC
CDR3: CASSLVLGQQYF

D: .
J: TRBJ2-5
size: medium-sized
V: TRBV7-9
DNA: TGTGCCAGCAGCTTAGACTTGCGACAGGCCATGGAAGAGACCCAGTACTTC
CDR3: CASSLDLRQAMEETQYF

D: .
J: TRBJ1-5
size: few
V: TRBV6-2/TRBV6-3
DNA: TGTGCCAGCAGCCGACCAAGCGGGACGGTTAGCAATCAGCCCCAGCATTTT
CDR3: CASSRPSGTVSNQPQHF

D: .
J: TRBJ1-5
size: many
V: TRBV19
DNA: TGTGCCAGTAGGGCGACGGGCAATCAGCCCCAGCATTTT
CDR3: CASRATGNQPQHF

D: .
J: TRBJ2-1
size: .
V: TRBV5-4
DNA: TGTGCCAGCCCGGGCGGTAAAAACTACAATGAGCAGTTCTTC
CDR3: CASPGGKNYNEQFF

D: .
J: TRBJ2-6
size: .
V: TRBV23-1
DNA: TGCGCCAGCAGCCACCGGGCTGGAGCCGGGGCCAACGTCCTGACTTTC
CDR3: CASSHRAGAGANVLTF

D: .
J: TRBJ1-1
size: many
V: TRBV20-1
DNA: TGCAGTGCTAGCCCAACAATCGAAGCTTTCTTT
CDR3: CSASPTIEAFF

D: TRBD2
J: TRBJ2-1
size: many
V: TRBV7-9
DNA: TGTGCCAGCAGCCCAGGCATCGGGGGGGGAGCGAATTACAATGAGCAGTTCTTC
CDR3: CASSPGIGGGANYNEQFF

D: TRBD1
J: TRBJ1-5
size: many
V: TRBV19
DNA: TGTGCCAGTAGTCAGTCGACAGGGGCGGTAAATAGCAATCAGCCCCAGCATTTT
CDR3: CASSQSTGAVNSNQPQHF

D: .
J: TRBJ2-2
size: many
V: TRBV7-9
DNA: TGTGCCAGCCACGCCCCGGAGGGCCTCAGTTCCGGGGAGCTGTTTTTT
CDR3: CASHAPEGLSSGELFF

D: .
J: TRBJ2-6
size: few
V: TRBV3-1
DNA: TGTGCCAGCAGCCAATCGGAGCTTTCTGGGGCCAACGTCCTGACTTTC
CDR3: CASSQSELSGANVLTF

D: .
J: TRBJ2-1
size: many
V: TRBV20-1
DNA: TGCAGTGCTATGCAGGACTCCTACAATGAGCAGTTCTTC
CDR3: CSAMQDSYNEQFF